This T cell receptor beta chain was captured in a study of glioma-infiltrating T cells. Trimming stripped 7 bases from V and 1 base from J, with 14 bases between. CDR3 size: 15 residues. Using RNA template, CDR3s of TCR alpha and beta were amplified with iRepertoire arm-PCR. TCRdb re-derived calls from the multiplex PCR reads in MiXCR, one entry per CDR3 protein. The table lists around 390,000 distinct CDR3 sequences, 41% of them singletons. This clonotype was seen a few times. The sample was glioma tissue, nonneoplastic brain tissue, or PBMCs (not recorded which). The chain uses TRBV12-3 or TRBV12-4 and TRBJ1-5; D gene uncertain. This TCR derives from a human donor with low-grade glioma or glioblastoma, undergoing nonglioma brain surgery, or in good health (not recorded which). The CDR3 DNA reads as TGTGCCAGCACCGGAGGTGGTATGAGCAATCAGCCCCAGCATTTT. Translating gives CASTGGGMSNQPQHF.